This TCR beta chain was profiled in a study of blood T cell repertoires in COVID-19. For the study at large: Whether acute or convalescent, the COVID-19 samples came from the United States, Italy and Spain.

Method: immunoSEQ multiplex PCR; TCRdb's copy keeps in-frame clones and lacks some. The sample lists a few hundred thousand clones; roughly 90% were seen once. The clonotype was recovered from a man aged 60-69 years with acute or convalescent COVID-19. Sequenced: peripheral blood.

CDR3 nucleotides: TGTGCCAGCAACGGACAGGTTTATGGCGAGCAGTACTTC. Protein sequence: CASNGQVYGEQYF. The chain uses TRBV12-3 or TRBV12-4 and TRBJ2-7; TRBD1 aligns across 7 bases. The CDR3 totals 13 residues. The V and J ends lost 7 bases and 6 bases, in that order; junction bases with no gene match: 9.